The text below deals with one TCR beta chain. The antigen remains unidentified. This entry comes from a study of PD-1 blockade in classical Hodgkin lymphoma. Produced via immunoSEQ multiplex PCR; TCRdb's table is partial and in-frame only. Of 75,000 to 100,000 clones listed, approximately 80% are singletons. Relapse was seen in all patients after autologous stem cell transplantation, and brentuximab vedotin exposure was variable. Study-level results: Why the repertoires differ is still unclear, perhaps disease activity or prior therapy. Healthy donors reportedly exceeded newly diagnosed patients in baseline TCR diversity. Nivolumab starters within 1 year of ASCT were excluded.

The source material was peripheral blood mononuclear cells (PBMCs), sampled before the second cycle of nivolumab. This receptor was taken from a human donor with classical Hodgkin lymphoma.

The CDR3 loop is CASSQDVSPSYEQYF. DNA for the CDR3: TGTGCCAGCAGCCAAGATGTTAGCCCATCCTACGAGCAGTACTTC. V gene TRBV4-2 combines with J gene TRBJ2-7; D is undetermined. CDR1 and CDR2 from the germline V gene are LGHNA and YNFKEQ. The CDR3 loop spans 15 amino acids. Trimming shortened V by 0 bases and J by 1 base, and 10 bases separated the two germline ends.